This entry describes one TCR beta chain. Its antigen is not identified. This specimen belongs to a study of cytomegalovirus exposure and HLA in healthy donors. General study findings and limits: Earlier results showed most TCR beta V segments being productive about 90% or about 30% of the time. In a later analysis, common viral pathogens appeared linked to several of the most significant clusters.

The trim removed 8 bases at V and 4 bases at J, leaving 9 bases unmatched. Germline loops: CDR1 MDHEN, CDR2 SYDVKM. The CDR3 runs 15 residues. The PCR was carried out with 60 Vbeta primers and 13 Jbeta primers. Method: immunoSEQ multiplex PCR; TCRdb's copy keeps in-frame clones and lacks some. The sample contains 74,000 or so clones, 65% to 70% of which appear only once. Regarding donors, all were healthy bone marrow donors. The sequence derives from a woman in her 30s in good health and CMV-seronegative. Sequencing was performed on PBMCs. V usage is TRBV28 and J usage is TRBJ2-2; 8 nucleotides align to TRBD2. The CDR3 DNA reads as TGTGCCAGCGTCCGGGGGGGCCGTAGCACCGGGGAGCTGTTTTTT. It codes for CASVRGGRSTGELFF.